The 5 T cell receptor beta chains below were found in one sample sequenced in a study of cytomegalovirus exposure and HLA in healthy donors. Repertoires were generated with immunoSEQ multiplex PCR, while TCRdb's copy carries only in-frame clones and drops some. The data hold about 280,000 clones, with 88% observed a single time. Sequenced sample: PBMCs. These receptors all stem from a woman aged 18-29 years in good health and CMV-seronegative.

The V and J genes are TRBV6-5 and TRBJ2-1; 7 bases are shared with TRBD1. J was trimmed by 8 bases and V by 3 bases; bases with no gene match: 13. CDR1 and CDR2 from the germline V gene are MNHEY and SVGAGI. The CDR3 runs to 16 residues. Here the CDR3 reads CASSYGPLPTGDEQFF. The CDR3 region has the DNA TGTGCCAGCAGTTATGGGCCCCTACCAACAGGGGATGAGCAGTTCTTC.

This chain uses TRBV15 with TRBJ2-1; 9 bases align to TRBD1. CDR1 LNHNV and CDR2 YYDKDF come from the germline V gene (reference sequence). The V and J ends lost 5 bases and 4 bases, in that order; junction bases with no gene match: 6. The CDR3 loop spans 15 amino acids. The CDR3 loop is CATSDGTGKYNEQFF. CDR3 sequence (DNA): TGTGCCACCAGCGACGGGACAGGGAAATACAATGAGCAGTTCTTC.

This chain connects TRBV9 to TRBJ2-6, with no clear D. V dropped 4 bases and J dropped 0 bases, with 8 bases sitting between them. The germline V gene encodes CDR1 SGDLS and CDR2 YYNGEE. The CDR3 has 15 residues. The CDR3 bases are TGTGCCAGCAGCCCTAGTAACTCTGGGGCCAACGTCCTGACTTTC. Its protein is CASSPSNSGANVLTF.

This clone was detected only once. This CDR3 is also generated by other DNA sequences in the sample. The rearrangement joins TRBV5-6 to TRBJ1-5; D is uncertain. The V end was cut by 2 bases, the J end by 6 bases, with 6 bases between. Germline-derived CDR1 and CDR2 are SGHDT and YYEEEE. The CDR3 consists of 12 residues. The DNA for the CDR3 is TGTGCCAGCAGCTTAACGGGTCAGCCCCAGCATTTT. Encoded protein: CASSLTGQPQHF.

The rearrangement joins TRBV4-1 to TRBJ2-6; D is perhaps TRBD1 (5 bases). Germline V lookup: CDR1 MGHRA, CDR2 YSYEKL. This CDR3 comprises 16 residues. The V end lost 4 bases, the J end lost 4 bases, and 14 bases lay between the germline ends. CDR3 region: CASSPREGAGANVLTF. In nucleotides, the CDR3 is TGCGCCAGCAGCCCCAGGGAAGGAGCCGGGGCCAACGTCCTGACTTTC.